What follows are 29 T cell receptor beta chains derived from one specimen sequenced in a study of blood T cells in healthy people across ages. Through a sample-barcoded 5' primer and a J-beta primer mix, a second PCR was run for roughly 6 to 11 cycles. TCRdb fed the 5' RACE reads into MiXCR, producing one record per CDR3 protein. The repertoire holds about 2 million distinct CDR3 sequences, with about 49% as singletons. The sequenced material came from blood. These receptor sequences come from a woman in her thirties or forties in good health.

This chain connects TRBV4-3 to TRBJ2-4; the D gene is possibly TRBD1 (5 bases). The end of the DNA fits TRBJ2-7 better, so the J call may be wrong. Germline V lookup: CDR1 LGHNA, CDR2 YSLEER. The CDR3 runs to 16 residues. The CDR3 nucleotides read TGCGCCAGCAGCCAAGAGGGGCCAGGGAAAACCTACGAGCAGTACTTC. It translates to CASSQEGPGKTYEQYF.

This chain links TRBV7-3 with TRBJ2-3, with 7 bases matching TRBD2. The CDR3 runs 17 residues. The V segment lost 3 bases and the J segment 4 bases; nucleotides outside the gene matches: 13. The germline V gene has CDR1 SGHTA and CDR2 FQGTGA. This CDR3 is CASSFWGRSGEADTQYF. DNA for the CDR3: TGTGCCAGCAGCTTCTGGGGGAGGAGCGGGGAAGCAGATACGCAGTATTTT.

This clonotype showed up just once. The chain links TRBV6-2 or TRBV6-3 to TRBJ2-5; 10 positions agree with TRBD1. The CDR3 length is 15 residues. The germline gives CDR1 MNHEY, CDR2 SVGEGT. With 6 bases clipped from V and 5 bases from J, the junction kept 9 bases outside the gene matches. This CDR3 is CASSYIDRGRETQYF. CDR3 sequence (DNA): TGTGCCAGCAGCTATATTGACAGGGGGCGGGAGACCCAGTACTTC.

In regard to this clonotype: An end of the junction does not agree with germline; a read error may underlie this. The V gene is TRBV5-5, the J gene TRBJ2-1; 7 bases line up with TRBD2. CDR3 length equals 14 residues. Germline CDR1 is SGHKS and CDR2 is YYEKEE (reference sequence). The CDR3 region is CTSSGVGTYSEQFF. The CDR3 nucleotides are TGCACCAGCAGCGGGGTAGGGACCTATTCCGAGCAGTTCTTC.

The chain recombines TRBV7-2 with TRBJ1-1; unclear D gene. Per the germline V gene, CDR1 is SGHTA and CDR2 is FQGNSA. The CDR3 spans 14 residues. The V end was cut by 4 bases, the J end by 9 bases, with 18 bases between. The DNA of the CDR3 is TGTGCCAGCAGCTCCCCACGGGTTCCCCAGAAAGCTTTCTTT. Its translation is CASSSPRVPQKAFF.

The rearrangement links TRBV20-1 to TRBJ2-1; TRBD2 agrees at 15 bases. In germline, CDR1 is DFQATT, CDR2 SNEGSKA (reference sequence). V was clipped by 7 bases and J by 7 bases; unmatched bases: 11. The CDR3 is made up of 16 amino acids. CDR3 DNA: TGCAGTGGTAACTCCCCGGGACTAGCGGGGGGAAATGAGCAGTTCTTC. Protein product: CSGNSPGLAGGNEQFF.

This chain joins TRBV20-1 and TRBJ2-7, with D maybe TRBD2 (5 bases). Trimming shortened V by 0 bases and J by 3 bases, and 15 bases separated the two germline ends. Germline assignment: CDR1 DFQATT and CDR2 SNEGSKA (reference sequence). This CDR3 has 15 residues. This chain's CDR3 is CSARDRETTHYEQYF. Here the CDR3 DNA reads TGCAGTGCTAGAGATCGTGAGACTACACACTACGAGCAGTACTTC.

The rearrangement joins TRBV20-1 to TRBJ2-5, with 14 nucleotides matching TRBD2. Germline CDR1 DFQATT, CDR2 SNEGSKA (reference sequence). The CDR3 spans 14 residues. V was clipped by 3 bases and J by 11 bases; unmatched bases: 8. The CDR3 sequence: CSASRGLAGAEQYF. CDR3 in DNA: TGCAGTGCTAGTCGGGGACTAGCGGGGGCTGAACAGTACTTC.

The V and J genes are TRBV28 and TRBJ1-2; D may be TRBD1 (5 bases). The CDR3 sequence is 15 residues long. Germline values: CDR1 MDHEN, CDR2 SYDVKM. Trimming shortened V by 8 bases and J by 1 base, and 17 bases separated the two germline ends. CDR3 sequence: CASLRETDYNYGYTF. Written as DNA, the CDR3 is TGTGCCAGCCTCAGGGAGACAGATTATAACTATGGCTACACCTTC.

This clonotype was seen a handful of times. The CDR3 sequence is CASSQGEPGLVTDTQYF. The CDR3 region has the DNA TGCGCCAGCAGCCAGGGGGAACCCGGACTAGTCACAGATACGCAGTATTTT. The rearrangement joins TRBV4-3 to TRBJ2-3; 7 positions agree with TRBD2. Per the germline V gene, CDR1 is LGHNA and CDR2 is YSLEER. After removal of 3 bases from V and 2 bases from J, the junction contained 11 bases not matched to a gene. This CDR3 comprises 17 residues.

V usage is TRBV7-2 and J usage is TRBJ2-5, with D possibly matching TRBD1 (6 bases). The end of the DNA is better explained by TRBJ2-7, so the J call may be wrong. The CDR3 has 14 residues. CDR1 SGHTA and CDR2 FQGNSA come from the germline V gene. CDR3 sequence reads: CASSSHRDKNEQYF. CDR3 nucleotides: TGTGCCAGCAGCTCTCACAGGGACAAGAACGAGCAGTACTTC.

The J gene is TRBJ2-3, the V gene TRBV12-3 or TRBV12-4; 11 bases fit TRBD1. The CDR3 totals 20 residues. After removal of 7 bases from V and 4 bases from J, the junction contained 22 bases not matched to a gene. In DNA form, the CDR3 reads TGTGCCAGCACCTACCGCCGGACAGGGGGCCTGATAAGAGGTCCAGATACGCAGTATTTT. It codes for CASTYRRTGGLIRGPDTQYF.

This clonotype was detected only once. The chain uses TRBV20-1 and TRBJ2-5; 9 bases are shared with TRBD2. The germline V gene has CDR1 DFQATT and CDR2 SNEGSKA (reference sequence). V dropped 0 bases and J dropped 4; count of bases not matched to a gene: 9. This CDR3 has 16 residues. CDR3 sequence: CSARDPSGGRRETQYF. CDR3 nucleotide sequence: TGCAGTGCTAGAGACCCCAGCGGGGGGAGGCGAGAGACCCAGTACTTC.

The chain uses TRBV12-3 or TRBV12-4 and TRBJ2-3; 8 nucleotides agree with TRBD2. There are 16 residues in the CDR3. Trimming cost V 1 base and J 4 bases; bases outside gene matches: 7. The CDR3 protein is CASSLVLLAEADTQYF. Written as DNA, the CDR3 is TGTGCCAGCAGTTTAGTGTTACTAGCGGAGGCAGATACGCAGTATTTT.

This clonotype was observed a few times. The chain is built from TRBV12-3 or TRBV12-4 and TRBJ1-5; no clear D gene. V was pared by 4 bases and J by 2 bases, with 9 bases between. The CDR3 runs to 14 residues. The CDR3 here is CASSSEVGNQPQHF. As DNA, the CDR3 is TGTGCCAGCAGTTCGGAGGTGGGCAATCAGCCCCAGCATTTT.

The chain couples TRBV7-9 to TRBJ2-7; D is possibly TRBD1 or TRBD2 (5 bases each). V gave up 5 bases and J gave up 5 bases, with 19 bases separating them. The CDR3 runs 15 residues. In germline, CDR1 is SEHNR, CDR2 FQNEAQ (reference sequence). This chain's CDR3 is CASSPGRGPFDEQYF. In DNA form, the CDR3 reads TGTGCCAGCAGCCCCGGACGGGGACCTTTCGACGAGCAGTACTTC.

The genes are TRBV5-8 and TRBJ2-5, with TRBD2 matching 8 bases. The CDR3 totals 13 residues. V trimming: 7 bases; J trimming: 7 bases; junction bases outside the gene matches: 9. The germline V gene has CDR1 SGHTS and CDR2 YDEGEE. For the CDR3, the DNA is TGTGCCAGCGAGGGACTAGTTGCTTGGACCCAGTACTTC. Translation gives CASEGLVAWTQYF.

This clonotype was seen more than once but under ten times. The chain uses TRBV7-2 and TRBJ1-5; D may be TRBD1 (5 bases). Germline loops: CDR1 SGHTA, CDR2 FQGNSA. V was shortened by 1 base and J by 7 bases, with 17 bases between the two germline ends. CDR3 length: 16 amino acids. This chain's CDR3 is CASSLVGPRSGQPQHF. The CDR3 nucleotides read TGTGCCAGCAGCTTAGTGGGACCAAGGTCGGGGCAGCCCCAGCATTTT.

This chain joins TRBV12-3 or TRBV12-4 and TRBJ1-6; 7 bases line up with TRBD1. This CDR3 is built from 14 residues. Trimming took 5 bases from V and 7 from J; bases not matched to a gene: 5. For the CDR3, the DNA is TGTGCCAGCAGTGACAGGGCTAGGAATTCACCCCTCCACTTT. The encoded protein is CASSDRARNSPLHF.

The CDR3 is CASSAPGGSPYNEQFF. In DNA, the CDR3 is TGTGCCAGCAGCGCCCCCGGCGGGTCCCCCTACAATGAGCAGTTCTTC. The chain employs TRBV7-2 and TRBJ2-1; tentative D call: TRBD2 (5 bases). The CDR3 has 16 residues. V dropped 5 bases and J dropped 2 bases, with 16 bases sitting between them. Germline V gene data show CDR1 as SGHTA and CDR2 as FQGNSA.

The chain uses TRBV7-2 and TRBJ2-3; TRBD2 aligns across 12 bases. From germline, CDR1 is SGHTA and CDR2 FQGNSA. V shed 1 base, J shed 2 bases, and the junction held 10 bases outside the gene matches. This CDR3 region has 19 residues. CDR3 in amino acids: CASSLGRPGLAGFTDTQYF. CDR3 coding DNA: TGTGCCAGCAGCTTAGGCAGGCCCGGACTAGCGGGGTTCACAGATACGCAGTATTTT.

CDR3 amino acids: CASSDGLLGYEQYF. The CDR3 DNA reads TGTGCCAGCAGCGACGGGCTATTGGGCTACGAGCAGTACTTC. This chain joins TRBV6-2 or TRBV6-3 and TRBJ2-1; no clear D. With the DNA end fitting TRBJ2-7 better, the J assignment may be wrong. The CDR3 totals 14 residues. Germline V lookup: CDR1 MNHEY, CDR2 SVGEGT.

The chain joins TRBV5-5 to TRBJ2-1; 8 positions match TRBD2. This CDR3 contains 15 residues. V lost 6 bases and J lost 7; bases outside the gene matches: 12. CDR1 is SGHKS and CDR2 is YYEKEE in the germline V gene (reference sequence). CDR3 loop: CASMNPGGLVNEQFF. As DNA, the CDR3 is TGTGCCAGCATGAACCCGGGGGGGCTCGTAAATGAGCAGTTCTTC.

This clonotype was observed a few times. CDR3 sequence (DNA): TGTGCCAGCAGTTACTCTGGGACTCACGCTGCGCAGTATTTT. Protein product: CASSYSGTHAAQYF. This chain links TRBV6-5 with TRBJ2-3, with D possibly being TRBD2 (6 bases). CDR3 length: 14 residues. V lost 0 bases to trimming and J lost 10 bases, with 14 bases between them. In germline, CDR1 is MNHEY, CDR2 SVGAGI.

This rearrangement joins TRBV20-1 to TRBJ2-5; no definite D call. Trimming took off 6 bases at V and 0 bases at J, with 8 bases between the two ends. This CDR3 is 12 amino acids long. CDR1 and CDR2 (germline): DFQATT, SNEGSKA (reference sequence). CDR3 in amino acids: CSAWEYQETQYF. Here the CDR3 DNA reads TGCAGTGCATGGGAATACCAAGAGACCCAGTACTTC.

This chain uses TRBV6-1 with TRBJ2-3, with 10 positions matching TRBD1. The CDR3 contains 15 residues. The germline V gene has CDR1 MNHNS and CDR2 SASEGT. V lost 7 bases, J lost 1 base, and 5 bases stayed unmatched. The CDR3 DNA reads TGTGCCAGCAATGTGACAGGGGGCCGCACAGATACGCAGTATTTT. As protein: CASNVTGGRTDTQYF.

The chain uses TRBV9 and TRBJ1-2; the D is unclear. Germline CDR1 is SGDLS and CDR2 is YYNGEE. Trimming stripped 0 bases from V and 5 bases from J, with 17 bases between. The CDR3 runs to 16 residues. The chain's CDR3 is CASSVGSATLIYGYTF. CDR3 sequence (DNA): TGTGCCAGCAGCGTAGGTTCGGCGACGCTAATATATGGCTACACCTTC.

This rearrangement joins TRBV5-6 to TRBJ1-2; D is undetermined. The length of the CDR3 is 13 residues. With 0 bases removed from V and 4 bases from J, the gap between germline ends came to 7 bases. Looked up from germline, CDR1 is SGHDT and CDR2 is YYEEEE. CDR3 sequence (DNA): TGTGCCAGCAGCTTGGAAATGGGCTATGGCTACACCTTC. Translation gives CASSLEMGYGYTF.

The rearrangement links TRBV20-1 to TRBJ2-7; tentatively, D is TRBD1 or TRBD2 (6 bases each). The V and J ends lost 3 bases and 0 bases respectively, with 15 bases between them. Germline lookup yields CDR1 DFQATT and CDR2 SNEGSKA (reference sequence). CDR3 length: 15 amino acids. CDR3: CSASPGAYSSYEQYF. CDR3 coding DNA: TGCAGTGCTAGCCCGGGGGCCTATAGCTCCTACGAGCAGTACTTC.